The 20 T cell receptor beta chains below were found in one sample sequenced in a study of early T cells in non-severe SARS-CoV-2 infection. TCRdb ran MiXCR on the 5' RACE reads and lists one entry per CDR3 protein. This sample yields about 72,000 distinct CDR3 sequences, of which 8% to 9.5% are seen a single time; 3.2% belongs to the top ten. The source material was whole blood. Source of these receptors: an adult who was a healthcare worker with PCR-confirmed SARS-CoV-2 infection or an uninfected control (not recorded which).

There are many counts of this clonotype. The rearrangement links TRBV7-9 to TRBJ2-1, with 7 positions matching TRBD1. V lost 0 bases to trimming and J lost 3 bases; unmatched junction nucleotides: 11. The CDR3 has 18 residues. Per the germline V gene, CDR1 is SEHNR and CDR2 is FQNEAQ (reference sequence). CDR3 loop: CASSLAVRRDRDYNEQFF. The CDR3 region has the DNA TGTGCCAGCAGCTTAGCGGTAAGGAGAGACAGGGACTACAATGAGCAGTTCTTC. The full variable domain, completed using reference TRBV7-9 and TRBJ2-1, is DTGVSQNPRHKITKRGQNVTFRCDPISEHNRLYWYRQTLGQGPEFLTYFQNEAQLEKSRLLSDRFSAERPKGSFSTLEIQRTEQGDSAMYLCASSLAVRRDRDYNEQFFGPGTRLTVL.

The chain is built from TRBV7-9 and TRBJ2-5; D is tentatively TRBD1 or TRBD2 (6 bases each). Trimming removed 5 bases at V and 4 bases at J, with 17 bases between. The CDR3 has 15 residues. Germline assignment: CDR1 SEHNR and CDR2 FQNEAQ (reference sequence). CDR3 amino acids: CASSPVWGAGETQYF. The CDR3 coding sequence is TGTGCCAGCAGCCCCGTGTGGGGGGCAGGAGAGACCCAGTACTTC.

This clonotype was counted only a few times. V gene TRBV12-3 or TRBV12-4 combines with J gene TRBJ2-7; 10 bases fit TRBD2. Trimming at V came to 5 bases and at J to 10 bases, leaving 2 bases not matched to a gene. CDR3 size: 11 residues. The CDR3 region has the DNA TGTGCCAGCAGTCCTAGCGGGAGCCAGTACTTC. Its translation is CASSPSGSQYF.

This clonotype was detected ten times or more. This chain joins TRBV4-2 and TRBJ1-3; D may be TRBD1 (5 bases). From germline, CDR1 is LGHNA and CDR2 YNFKEQ. Trimming removed 4 bases at V and 8 bases at J, with 15 bases between. CDR3 length equals 14 residues. The CDR3 loop reads CASSRQNGADTIYF. CDR3 DNA: TGTGCCAGCAGCCGCCAAAACGGGGCTGACACCATATATTTT.

This clonotype was detected only a few times. The V gene is TRBV7-2, the J gene TRBJ2-7; TRBD1 matches at 10 bases. Trimming removed 2 bases from V and 5 bases from J; junction bases left unmatched: 3. CDR1 and CDR2 (germline): SGHTA, FQGNSA. The CDR3 loop spans 14 amino acids. DNA for the CDR3: TGTGCCAGCAGCTTATTTGGGACAGGGGACGAGCAGTACTTC. Amino acid sequence: CASSLFGTGDEQYF.

The V and J genes are TRBV6-1 and TRBJ1-5; 8 nucleotides match TRBD1. The CDR3 contains 14 residues. Trimming took 8 bases from V and 1 from J; bases not matched to a gene: 4. Germline loops: CDR1 MNHNS, CDR2 SASEGT. The CDR3 is CASGQGASNQPQHF. Here the CDR3 DNA reads TGTGCCAGCGGGCAGGGGGCGAGCAATCAGCCCCAGCATTTT.

The table lists this clonotype with a few counts. The rearrangement uses TRBV10-3 and TRBJ2-1; 8 positions match TRBD2. CDR3 size: 18 residues. In germline, CDR1 is ENHRY, CDR2 SYGVKD. J lost 4 bases, V lost 6 bases, and 17 bases had no gene match. In nucleotides, the CDR3 is TGTGCCATCAGCTTAGGGGGATCCGGGACTAGGACTTACAATGAGCAGTTCTTC. It yields the protein CAISLGGSGTRTYNEQFF.

This clonotype showed up many times. This sequence joins TRBV20-1 and TRBJ2-7; 8 positions agree with TRBD1. The CDR3 has 16 amino acids. Germline CDR1 and CDR2: DFQATT and SNEGSKA (reference sequence). J was trimmed by 6 bases and V by 1 base; bases with no gene match: 14. CDR3 DNA: TGCAGTGCTAGAGGGTCGGACAGGGACTGGTCGGCCGAGCAGTACTTC. Protein product: CSARGSDRDWSAEQYF.

Remarks on this clonotype: A much larger clone lies one base from this, so it may be a read error. The V and J genes are TRBV18 and TRBJ2-1; D unresolved. This CDR3 comprises 12 residues. CDR1 and CDR2 (germline): KGHSH, LQKENI. As DNA, the CDR3 is TGTGTCAGCTCACCAATTGATGATGAGCAGTTCTTC. This sequence encodes CVSSPIDDEQFF.

This clonotype was detected a few times. V and J are TRBV11-3 and TRBJ1-1; D gene uncertain. V was pared by 5 bases and J by 2 bases, with 15 bases between. The germline gives CDR1 SGHNT, CDR2 YENEEA. This CDR3 is built from 15 residues. The CDR3 nucleotides are TGTGCCAGCAGCCCATCTCCCGATCCAAACACTGAAGCTTTCTTT. This codes for CASSPSPDPNTEAFF.

This clonotype occurred a few times. In DNA, the CDR3 is TGTGCCAGCAGCCACAACCTCGACAGGGGTAATTCACCCCTCCACTTT. This sequence encodes CASSHNLDRGNSPLHF. This rearrangement joins TRBV4-2 to TRBJ1-6, with TRBD1 matching over 8 bases. This CDR3 is built from 16 residues. V was clipped by 3 bases and J by 6 bases; unmatched bases: 7. In germline, CDR1 is LGHNA, CDR2 YNFKEQ.

This clonotype was recorded at least ten times. The chain uses TRBV4-3 and TRBJ2-7; 7 bases fit TRBD1. The CDR3 is made up of 14 amino acids. Germline V gene data show CDR1 as LGHNA and CDR2 as YSLEER. The ends lost 3 bases at V and 4 bases at J; junction bases unmatched: 6. The CDR3 DNA reads as TGCGCCAGCAGCCAGAGACAGGGAAGGTACGAGCAGTACTTC. Amino acids: CASSQRQGRYEQYF.

This clonotype has ten or more counts. The V and J genes are TRBV7-9 and TRBJ2-1, with 9 bases matching TRBD1. The V and J ends lost 5 bases and 6 bases, in that order; junction bases with no gene match: 11. Germline CDR1 SEHNR, CDR2 FQNEAQ (reference sequence). The CDR3 consists of 16 residues. CDR3 nucleotides: TGTGCCAGCAGCCGCCGCCGGGACAGGGTAATCAATGAGCAGTTCTTC. As protein: CASSRRRDRVINEQFF.

The V call is TRBV28, the J call TRBJ2-3; D is ambiguous. There are 14 residues in the CDR3. V lost 3 bases and J 3 bases, leaving 10 bases between the germline ends. Per the germline V gene, CDR1 is MDHEN and CDR2 is SYDVKM. CDR3 sequence (DNA): TGTGCCAGCAGTTTTTACCGGGTTACAGATACGCAGTATTTT. Translated, it gives CASSFYRVTDTQYF.

This clonotype was recorded many times. This rearrangement joins TRBV7-8 to TRBJ2-7, with a possible D match to TRBD2 (6 bases). This CDR3 comprises 14 residues. Germline V gene sequence: CDR1 SGHVS, CDR2 FQNEAQ. Trimming shortened V by 3 bases and J by 4 bases, and 13 bases separated the two germline ends. The CDR3 loop is CASSFGPGVYEQYF. In nucleotides, the CDR3 is TGTGCCAGCAGCTTCGGACCGGGAGTGTACGAGCAGTACTTC.

This clonotype was observed many times. The CDR3 DNA sequence: TGTGCCAGCAGGGGGGGACTAGCGTTTTCTTCCGCCAATGAGCAGTTCTTC. It yields the protein CASRGGLAFSSANEQFF. The chain joins TRBV11-1 to TRBJ2-1, with 10 bases lining up with TRBD2. J lost 6 bases, V lost 6 bases, and 14 bases had no gene match. This CDR3 comprises 17 residues. Germline V gene sequence: CDR1 SGHAT, CDR2 FQDESV (reference sequence).

V is TRBV7-9 and J is TRBJ2-2; 11 nucleotides line up with TRBD2. This CDR3 contains 15 residues. Germline V gene data show CDR1 as SEHNR and CDR2 as FQNEAQ (reference sequence). J lost 6 bases, V lost 5 bases, and 5 bases had no gene match. Here the CDR3 reads CASSKLAGEAGELFF. The CDR3 DNA reads as TGTGCCAGCAGCAAACTAGCGGGAGAGGCCGGGGAGCTGTTTTTT. Complete variable domain (other parts from reference TRBV7-9 and TRBJ2-2): DTGVSQNPRHKITKRGQNVTFRCDPISEHNRLYWYRQTLGQGPEFLTYFQNEAQLEKSRLLSDRFSAERPKGSFSTLEIQRTEQGDSAMYLCASSKLAGEAGELFFGEGSRLTVL.

This clonotype showed up just a few times. This chain uses TRBV2 with TRBJ2-3; TRBD2 matches 14 bases. The germline V gene has CDR1 SNHLY and CDR2 FYNNEI. There are 14 residues in the CDR3. V was pared by 8 bases and J by 5 bases, with 3 bases of the junction left unmatched. CDR3 loop: CASSGLAGEDTQYF. The CDR3 DNA is TGTGCCAGCTCGGGACTAGCGGGGGAAGATACGCAGTATTTT.

CDR3 sequence (DNA): TGTGCCAGCAGTTCGGGACAGGGGGATAGTTCACCCCTCCACTTT. Translated: CASSSGQGDSSPLHF. The V call is TRBV6-6, the J call TRBJ1-6, with TRBD1 matching 11 bases. The CDR3 totals 15 residues. Germline trimming cut 4 bases from V and 9 bases from J; bases unmatched to any gene: 5. CDR1 MNHNY and CDR2 SVGAGI come from the germline V gene (reference sequence).

The chain uses TRBV7-9 and TRBJ2-1, with 13 bases aligning to TRBD2. Germline values: CDR1 SEHNR, CDR2 FQNEAQ (reference sequence). V was clipped by 2 bases and J by 0 bases; unmatched bases: 4. The CDR3 extends over 18 amino acids. The CDR3 spells CASSLIRLAGGSYNEQFF. In DNA, the CDR3 is TGTGCCAGCAGCTTAATTAGACTAGCGGGAGGCTCCTACAATGAGCAGTTCTTC.